The source of this TCR beta chain is a study of cytomegalovirus exposure and HLA in healthy donors. The wider study: Tens of millions of unique TCRs from HLA-typed donors made up an early data release.

PCR amplification relied on 60 Vbeta primers (plus 13 Jbeta primers). The method was immunoSEQ multiplex PCR; TCRdb's version includes in-frame clones alone and lacks a portion of them. The sample has about 180,000 clones; roughly 70% are singletons. General study points: Sequencing artifact likely explains a cluster of highly shared sequence variants.

As regards this clone: What it binds is not known.

V was cut by 0 bases and J by 10 bases, with 13 bases left in between. Germline V gene lookup returns CDR1 SGHDT and CDR2 YYEEEE. The CDR3 is made up of 13 amino acids. The source of this sequence is a male donor in good health and CMV-seronegative. The specimen was PBMCs. The rearrangement joins TRBV5-6 to TRBJ1-2, with no clear D. This CDR3 is CASSLGRLGAYTF. The CDR3 region has the DNA TGTGCCAGCAGCTTGGGACGTCTAGGAGCCTACACCTTC.